A single T cell receptor beta chain is shown here with its context. The antigen is not known. The data derive from a study of early T cells in non-severe SARS-CoV-2 infection. At the level of the study: Investigators sequenced bulk RNA drawn from unsorted whole blood, and chains remained unpaired.

Study results and caveats: Sequences matched to VDJdb favored anti-spike CD8 responses, while private and CD4 specificities were missed.

Per the germline V gene, CDR1 is SGHRS and CDR2 is YFSETQ. After removal of 0 bases from V and 7 bases from J, the junction contained 5 bases not matched to a gene. CDR3 length equals 15 residues. Individually, cDNA molecules had unique molecular identifiers attached to them. In TCRdb, the 5' RACE reads were re-called with MiXCR into one record per CDR3 protein. The repertoire holds about 76,000 distinct CDR3 sequences, with 11% as singletons. The rearrangement uses TRBV5-1 and TRBJ2-7; 12 positions agree with TRBD2. The source material was whole blood. The receptor was isolated from an adult who was a healthcare worker with PCR-confirmed SARS-CoV-2 infection or an uninfected control (not recorded which). This CDR3 reads CASSLASGGAWEQYF. The CDR3 DNA reads TGCGCCAGCAGCTTGGCTAGCGGGGGGGCCTGGGAGCAGTACTTC.